Listed below are T cell receptor beta chains from one sample, sequenced in a study of T cells in Graves' hyperthyroidism and ophthalmopathy. TCRdb passed the multiplex PCR reads through MiXCR, listing each CDR3 protein once. The table has roughly 530,000 distinct CDR3 sequences, about a sixth seen once; the top ten hold approximately 15%. The sample comprised blood. The receptors derive from a woman aged 18-35 years with Graves' ophthalmopathy. CDR3s include the opening cysteine and the closing phenylalanine or tryptophan. D genes are given only for firm matches. The size of a clone is reported for some rows only, either as once, few or many, or as a class for expanded clones.

d_gene	v_gene	abundance	j_gene	CDR3aa	CDR3nt
TRBD1	TRBV9	-	TRBJ2-5	CASGVTGGRETQYF	TGTGCCAGCGGCGTAACAGGGGGGCGAGAGACCCAGTACTTC
-	TRBV30	many	TRBJ2-2	CAWSGAGLGTGELFF	TGTGCCTGGAGTGGAGCGGGCCTCGGAACCGGGGAGCTGTTTTTT
-	TRBV19	-	TRBJ2-2	CASSTGTAKTGELFF	TGTGCCAGTAGTACCGGGACGGCGAAGACCGGGGAGCTGTTTTTT
TRBD2	TRBV6-1	many	TRBJ2-7	CASSEEIAGAYEQYF	TGTGCCAGCAGTGAAGAAATAGCGGGAGCCTACGAGCAGTACTTC
TRBD2	TRBV18	-	TRBJ2-5	CASSPGTSGLQETQYF	TGTGCCAGCTCACCGGGGACTAGCGGGTTACAAGAGACCCAGTACTTC
-	TRBV19	-	TRBJ2-7	CASGRSYEQYF	TGTGCCAGTGGCCGGAGTTACGAGCAGTACTTC
TRBD1	TRBV6-5	once	TRBJ1-2	CASSSSGKGTGFGYTF	TGTGCCAGCAGTTCCTCGGGCAAGGGGACAGGGTTTGGCTACACCTTC
-	TRBV18	-	TRBJ1-2	CASSPNRETNYGYTF	TGTGCCAGCTCACCTAACAGGGAGACAAACTATGGCTACACCTTC
-	TRBV4-2	-	TRBJ2-1	CASSQVGGTFDEQFF	TGTGCCAGCAGCCAAGTTGGAGGGACCTTCGATGAGCAGTTCTTC
-	TRBV12-3/TRBV12-4	-	TRBJ2-3	CASSLEQDTDTQYF	TGTGCCAGCAGTTTGGAACAGGACACAGATACGCAGTATTTT
-	TRBV24-1	-	TRBJ1-5	CATSDYRGVQPQHF	TGTGCCACCAGTGATTATCGGGGCGTTCAGCCCCAGCATTTT
TRBD2	TRBV6-5	many	TRBJ2-4	CASSYSTGGKNIQYF	TGTGCCAGCAGTTACTCGACGGGGGGCAAAAACATTCAGTACTTC
-	TRBV20-1	-	TRBJ1-2	CSAKWDFYGYTF	TGCAGTGCCAAGTGGGACTTTTATGGCTACACCTTC
TRBD2	TRBV6-2/TRBV6-3	many	TRBJ2-7	CASSSSGSLYEQYF	TGTGCCAGCAGTTCTAGCGGGAGTCTGTACGAGCAGTACTTC
-	TRBV7-9	many	TRBJ2-1	CASSLDGGGQDEQFF	TGTGCCAGCAGCTTAGATGGAGGGGGCCAGGATGAGCAGTTCTTC
-	TRBV5-5	many	TRBJ2-7	CASSLGGVREQYF	TGTGCCAGCAGCTTGGGTGGGGTCCGCGAGCAGTACTTC
-	TRBV7-8	few	TRBJ2-2	CASSLMGTNTGELFF	TGTGCCAGCAGCTTAATGGGAACGAACACCGGGGAGCTGTTTTTT
-	TRBV12-3/TRBV12-4	many	TRBJ1-1	CASSRDHTTEAFF	TGTGCCAGCAGTCGAGACCACACCACTGAAGCTTTCTTT
TRBD1	TRBV20-1	many	TRBJ1-1	CSAEILDRVTEAFF	TGCAGTGCAGAGATACTGGACAGGGTGACTGAAGCTTTCTTT
TRBD1	TRBV20-1	many	TRBJ2-5	CSARGSPTGLQETQYF	TGCAGTGCTAGAGGTTCCCCGACAGGGTTACAAGAGACCCAGTACTTC
TRBD2	TRBV3-1	once	TRBJ2-7	CASSQRTSGVAYEQYF	TGTGCCAGCAGCCAGAGGACTAGCGGAGTGGCCTACGAGCAGTACTTC
TRBD1	TRBV27	many	TRBJ1-2	CASSLSMGDSYENYGYTF	TGTGCCAGCAGTTTATCGATGGGGGACAGTTATGAGAACTATGGCTACACCTTC
-	TRBV20-1	few	TRBJ1-4	CSASSPAGGPGNEKLFF	TGCAGTGCTAGCTCCCCCGCGGGGGGTCCGGGCAATGAAAAACTGTTTTTT
-	TRBV11-1	few	TRBJ1-1	CASSRTGAGAFTEAFF	TGTGCCAGCAGCCGAACCGGGGCGGGGGCCTTCACTGAAGCTTTCTTT
TRBD2	TRBV12-3/TRBV12-4	-	TRBJ2-7	CASSRTSRTSYEQYF	TGTGCCAGCAGCCGAACTTCCCGGACTAGCTACGAGCAGTACTTC
-	TRBV15	many	TRBJ2-5	CATSRGRAYQETQYF	TGTGCCACCAGCAGAGGGAGGGCGTACCAAGAGACCCAGTACTTC
-	TRBV5-1	many	TRBJ2-3	CASSVQGGVTDTQYF	TGCGCCAGCAGCGTGCAGGGGGGAGTCACAGATACGCAGTATTTT
-	TRBV28	many	TRBJ2-7	CASSTGTPYEQYF	TGTGCCAGCAGTACCGGGACACCCTACGAGCAGTACTTC
-	TRBV2	many	TRBJ1-1	CASNPYMNTEAFF	TGTGCCAGCAATCCGTACATGAACACTGAAGCTTTCTTT
-	TRBV27	many	TRBJ1-1	CASSFGRALNTEAFF	TGTGCCAGCAGTTTTGGCCGGGCCCTGAACACTGAAGCTTTCTTT
-	TRBV7-2	many	TRBJ2-3	CASSSRPGNADTQYF	TGTGCCAGCAGCTCACGTCCGGGTAACGCAGATACGCAGTATTTT
TRBD1	TRBV30	many	TRBJ2-1	CAWSETGVEQFF	TGTGCCTGGAGTGAGACAGGGGTTGAGCAGTTCTTC
-	TRBV6-2/TRBV6-3	-	TRBJ1-2	CASSYRGDGYGYTF	TGTGCCAGCAGTTATAGGGGGGACGGATATGGCTACACCTTC
TRBD1	TRBV19	-	TRBJ2-1	CASSVPTGVIGYEQFF	TGTGCCAGTAGTGTCCCAACAGGGGTGATTGGGTATGAGCAGTTCTTC
-	TRBV27	few	TRBJ2-7	CASKGQENYEQYF	TGTGCCAGCAAGGGGCAGGAAAACTACGAGCAGTACTTC
-	TRBV6-5	few	TRBJ2-3	CASSYSSGGTDTQYF	TGTGCCAGCAGTTACTCATCGGGAGGCACAGATACGCAGTATTTT
-	TRBV11-2	many	TRBJ1-1	CASSLDRAEAFF	TGTGCCAGCAGCTTAGACAGGGCTGAAGCTTTCTTT
TRBD2	TRBV20-1	-	TRBJ2-7	CSASTSGYEQYF	TGCAGTGCTTCCACTAGCGGCTACGAGCAGTACTTC
-	TRBV29-1	-	TRBJ1-4	CSVEEGSTGGTTNEKLFF	TGCAGCGTTGAAGAAGGTTCGACAGGTGGGACAACTAATGAAAAACTGTTTTTT
-	TRBV7-9	many	TRBJ1-2	CASSLAGSPNSKYGYTF	TGTGCCAGCAGCTTAGCCGGCAGTCCCAACTCGAAATATGGCTACACCTTC
-	TRBV20-1	many	TRBJ2-5	CSARDDPEETQYF	TGCAGTGCTAGAGATGACCCCGAAGAGACCCAGTACTTC
-	TRBV20-1	few	TRBJ2-1	CSARGINRPSSYNEQFF	TGCAGTGCTAGAGGTATTAACAGGCCGAGCTCCTACAATGAGCAGTTCTTC
-	TRBV28	-	TRBJ2-7	CASSPNDLSSYEQYF	TGTGCCAGCAGTCCCAACGATTTAAGCTCCTACGAGCAGTACTTC
-	TRBV6-1	many	TRBJ2-7	CASSEPVEQYF	TGTGCCAGCAGTGAGCCAGTCGAGCAGTACTTC
-	TRBV4-1	many	TRBJ2-1	CASSQLGEYNEQFF	TGCGCCAGCAGCCAATTAGGAGAGTACAATGAGCAGTTCTTC
TRBD1	TRBV28	-	TRBJ1-5	CVSSPDRGRGSNQPQHF	TGTGTCAGCAGTCCGGACAGGGGGCGAGGTAGCAATCAGCCCCAGCATTTT
-	TRBV20-1	few	TRBJ2-7	CSARIFVGADEQYF	TGCAGTGCTAGAATATTCGTTGGGGCCGACGAGCAGTACTTC
TRBD1	TRBV5-1	-	TRBJ1-2	CASSSTRTGVNYGYTF	TGCGCCAGCAGCTCTACCCGGACAGGGGTTAACTATGGCTACACCTTC
-	TRBV28	many	TRBJ1-1	CASSFFLGHTEAFF	TGTGCCAGCAGTTTCTTCTTAGGACACACTGAAGCTTTCTTT
-	TRBV28	many	TRBJ1-1	CASSPRRGLNTEAFF	TGTGCCAGCAGTCCCAGGAGGGGATTGAACACTGAAGCTTTCTTT
TRBD1	TRBV28	many	TRBJ1-1	CASSLRWGQGALAFF	TGTGCCAGCAGTTTGCGATGGGGACAGGGGGCGCTGGCTTTCTTT
-	TRBV2	many	TRBJ2-5	CASSSFTKQETQYF	TGTGCCAGCAGCTCCTTCACGAAGCAAGAGACCCAGTACTTC
TRBD2	TRBV20-1	-	TRBJ2-3	CSAPRRGGGADTQYF	TGCAGTGCCCCTCGGCGGGGGGGCGGCGCAGATACGCAGTATTTT
TRBD2	TRBV13	-	TRBJ2-3	CASSLKLAGITDTQYF	TGTGCCAGCAGCTTGAAACTAGCGGGAATCACAGATACGCAGTATTTT
-	TRBV28	many	TRBJ2-7	CASRAGSYEQYF	TGTGCCAGCAGGGCAGGGTCCTACGAGCAGTACTTC
TRBD1	TRBV4-1	few	TRBJ1-2	CASSQHTKGDRTKVSYGYTF	TGCGCCAGCAGCCAACATACAAAAGGGGACAGAACTAAAGTGAGCTATGGCTACACCTTC
TRBD1	TRBV30	many	TRBJ1-2	CALRDREANYGYTF	TGTGCCCTCAGGGACAGGGAAGCTAACTATGGCTACACCTTC
-	TRBV9	-	TRBJ1-1	CASSLDGGVGTEAFF	TGTGCCAGCAGCCTCGACGGGGGGGTGGGCACTGAAGCTTTCTTT
TRBD1	TRBV30	-	TRBJ1-1	CAWRFRYRGNTEAFF	TGTGCCTGGAGATTCCGATACAGGGGGAACACTGAAGCTTTCTTT
-	TRBV6-1	-	TRBJ1-1	CASSSGLTEAFF	TGTGCCAGCTCTTCGGGCCTTACTGAAGCTTTCTTT